This T cell receptor beta chain appears in the sequencing data of a study of blood T cells in healthy people across ages. The study, taken as a whole, reports: Older age went with lower TCR beta diversity per million T cells, in a roughly linear way. Unsorted PBMC input precluded a conclusive naive versus antigen-experienced comparison. Possibly confounding the expanded clonotype changes was the fact that donor CMV status was unknown.

Using a J-beta primer mix together with a sample-barcoded 5' primer, a second PCR was run for roughly 7 to 11 cycles. One entry per CDR3 protein, called by TCRdb with MiXCR from the 5' RACE reads. The data contain some 1.4 million distinct CDR3 sequences, approximately 42% of them singletons. Details on this clonotype: No antigen is known for it.

The V end lost 2 bases, the J end lost 0 bases, and 11 bases lay between the germline ends. The germline gives CDR1 DFQATT, CDR2 SNEGSKA (reference sequence). The CDR3 contains 14 residues. Input material: blood. This TCR came from a woman aged 18-29 years in good health. V is TRBV20-1 and J is TRBJ2-7, with D possibly being TRBD1 or TRBD2 (6 bases each). CDR3 DNA sequence: TGCAGTGCTAGACAAGGGGGAGGCTCCTACGAGCAGTACTTC. Translated, it gives CSARQGGGSYEQYF.